This TCR beta chain was identified in a study of blood T cell repertoires in COVID-19. In the study overall: T cells, B-cell-depleted T cells, or PBMCs provided the cDNA or gDNA that served as material.

Profiled with immunoSEQ multiplex PCR; TCRdb holds only in-frame clones, not every one. This repertoire shows over 150,000 clones, roughly four fifths found once; its top ten account for approximately 7.2%. CDR1 is LGHNT, CDR2 FRNRAP, per germline. V was pared by 5 bases and J by 2 bases, with 18 bases between. CDR3 size: 16 residues. Sequencing used peripheral blood. The genes are TRBV12-5 and TRBJ2-5; D is possibly TRBD2 (5 bases). The TCR originated in a human donor with acute or convalescent COVID-19. The donor label of this sample is uncertain. As DNA, the CDR3 is TGTGCTAGTGGTCGTGCCACCGGGGTCCTACAAGAGACCCAGTACTTC. It codes for CASGRATGVLQETQYF.